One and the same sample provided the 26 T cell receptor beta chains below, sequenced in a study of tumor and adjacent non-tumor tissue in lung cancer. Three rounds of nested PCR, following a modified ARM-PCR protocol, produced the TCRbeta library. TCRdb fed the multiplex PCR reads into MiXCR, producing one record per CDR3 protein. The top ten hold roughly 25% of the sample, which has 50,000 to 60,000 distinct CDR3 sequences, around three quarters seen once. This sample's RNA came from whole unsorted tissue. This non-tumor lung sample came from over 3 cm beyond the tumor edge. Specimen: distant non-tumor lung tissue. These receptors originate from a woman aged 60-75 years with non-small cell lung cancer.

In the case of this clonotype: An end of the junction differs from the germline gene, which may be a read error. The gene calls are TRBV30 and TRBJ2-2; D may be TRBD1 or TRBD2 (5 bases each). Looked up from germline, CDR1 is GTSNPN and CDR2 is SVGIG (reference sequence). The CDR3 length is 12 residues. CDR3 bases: TGTGGCTGGAAACGGGACGCCGGGGAGCTGTTTTTT. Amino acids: CGWKRDAGELFF.

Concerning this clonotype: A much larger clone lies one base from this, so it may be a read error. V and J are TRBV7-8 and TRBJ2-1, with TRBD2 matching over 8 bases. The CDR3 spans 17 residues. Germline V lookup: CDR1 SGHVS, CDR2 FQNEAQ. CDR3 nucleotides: TGTGCCAGCAGGACTGACCTAGCGGGTGCTCGGAACAATGAGCGGTTCTTC. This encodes CASRTDLAGARNNERFF.

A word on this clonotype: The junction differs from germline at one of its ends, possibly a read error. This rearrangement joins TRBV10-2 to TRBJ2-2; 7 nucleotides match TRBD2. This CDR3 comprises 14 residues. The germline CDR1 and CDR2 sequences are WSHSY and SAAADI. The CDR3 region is CASRGGANTGELFF. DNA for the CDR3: TGCGCCAGCAGGGGAGGGGCGAACACCGGGGAGTTGTTTTTT.

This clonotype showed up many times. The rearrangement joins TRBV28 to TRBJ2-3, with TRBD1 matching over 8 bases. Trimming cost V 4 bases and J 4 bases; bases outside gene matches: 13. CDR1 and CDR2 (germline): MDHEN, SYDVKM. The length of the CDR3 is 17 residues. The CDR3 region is CASSSPLPQGAPDTQYF. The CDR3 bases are TGTGCCAGCAGTTCTCCGTTACCCCAGGGGGCCCCAGATACGCAGTATTTT.

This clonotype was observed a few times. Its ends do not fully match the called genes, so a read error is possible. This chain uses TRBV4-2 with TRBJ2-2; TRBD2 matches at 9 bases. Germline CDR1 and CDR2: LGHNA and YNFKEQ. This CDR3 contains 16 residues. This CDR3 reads CASGQAAREGTGELFF. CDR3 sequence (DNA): TGTGCCAGCGGCCAAGCTGCGCGGGAGGGCACCGGGGAGCTGTTTTTT.

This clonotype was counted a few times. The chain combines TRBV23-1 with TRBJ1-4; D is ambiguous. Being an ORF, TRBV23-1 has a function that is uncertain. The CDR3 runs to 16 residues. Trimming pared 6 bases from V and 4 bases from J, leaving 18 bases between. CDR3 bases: TGCGCCAGCAGCCTAGATCGGGATCCCCATAATGAAAAACTGTTTTTT. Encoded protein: CASSLDRDPHNEKLFF.

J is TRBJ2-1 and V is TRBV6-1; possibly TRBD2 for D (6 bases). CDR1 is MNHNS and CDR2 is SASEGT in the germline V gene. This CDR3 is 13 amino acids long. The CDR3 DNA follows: TGTGATAGCATTTTTGCGGGGTCCAATGAGCAGTTCTTC. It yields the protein CDSIFAGSNEQFF.

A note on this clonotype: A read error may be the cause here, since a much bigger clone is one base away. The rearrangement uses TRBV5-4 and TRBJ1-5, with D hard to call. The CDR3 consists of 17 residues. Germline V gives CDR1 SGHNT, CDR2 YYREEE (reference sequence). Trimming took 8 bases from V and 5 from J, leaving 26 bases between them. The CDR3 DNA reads TGTGCCAGGACCTTCCCTCGCCTCTCGGGTTCTGATCAGCCCCAGCATTTT. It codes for CARTFPRLSGSDQPQHF.

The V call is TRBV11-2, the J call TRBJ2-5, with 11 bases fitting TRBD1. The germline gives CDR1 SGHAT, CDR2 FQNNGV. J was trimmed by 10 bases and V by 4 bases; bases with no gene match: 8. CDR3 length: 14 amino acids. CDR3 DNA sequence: TGTGCCAGCAGCTCGACAGGGACAGGGGGGATCCAGTACTTC. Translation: CASSSTGTGGIQYF.

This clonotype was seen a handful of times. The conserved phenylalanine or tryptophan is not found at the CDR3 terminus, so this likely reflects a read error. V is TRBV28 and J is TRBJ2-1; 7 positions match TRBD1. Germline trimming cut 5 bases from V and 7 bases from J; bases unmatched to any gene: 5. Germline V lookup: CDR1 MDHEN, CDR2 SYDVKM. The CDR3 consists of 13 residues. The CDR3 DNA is TGTGCCAGCAGTGGACCGGACAGGAATGAGCAGTTCTTA. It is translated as CASSGPDRNEQFL.

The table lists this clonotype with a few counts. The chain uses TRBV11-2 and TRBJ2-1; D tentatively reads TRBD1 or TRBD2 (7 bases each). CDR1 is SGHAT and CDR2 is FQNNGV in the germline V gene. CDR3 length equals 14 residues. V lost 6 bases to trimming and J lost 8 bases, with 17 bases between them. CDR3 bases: TGTGCCAGCAGGCCTACGGCAGGGGGGGATGAGCAGTTCTTC. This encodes CASRPTAGGDEQFF.

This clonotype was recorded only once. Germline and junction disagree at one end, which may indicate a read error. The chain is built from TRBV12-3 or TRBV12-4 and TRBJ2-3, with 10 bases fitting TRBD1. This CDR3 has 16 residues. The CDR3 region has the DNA TGTGCCAGCAGTTTAGCCGGGACAGGGGCGACAGACACGCAGTATTTT. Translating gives CASSLAGTGATDTQYF.

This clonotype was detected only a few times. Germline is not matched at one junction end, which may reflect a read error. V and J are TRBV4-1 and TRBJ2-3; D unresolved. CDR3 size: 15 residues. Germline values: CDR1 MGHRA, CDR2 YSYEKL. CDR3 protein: CASSQRVLSTDMQYF. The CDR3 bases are TGCGCCAGCAGCCAAAGAGTACTCAGCACAGATATGCAGTATTTT.

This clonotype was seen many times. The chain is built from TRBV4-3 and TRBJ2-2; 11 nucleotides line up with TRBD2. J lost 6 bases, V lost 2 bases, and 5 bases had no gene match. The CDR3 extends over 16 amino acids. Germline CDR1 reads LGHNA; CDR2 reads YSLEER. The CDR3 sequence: CASSQQLAGVAGELFF. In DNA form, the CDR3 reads TGCGCCAGCAGCCAACAACTAGCGGGAGTTGCCGGGGAGCTGTTTTTT.

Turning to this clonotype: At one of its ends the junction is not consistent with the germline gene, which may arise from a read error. The CDR3 DNA is TGTGCCAGCTGTGTATTGCCACCTACCTACACTGAAGTTTTCTTT. Residues: CASCVLPPTYTEVFF. V and J are TRBV28 and TRBJ1-1; D unclear. CDR1 is MDHEN and CDR2 is SYDVKM in the germline V gene. The CDR3 runs 15 residues.

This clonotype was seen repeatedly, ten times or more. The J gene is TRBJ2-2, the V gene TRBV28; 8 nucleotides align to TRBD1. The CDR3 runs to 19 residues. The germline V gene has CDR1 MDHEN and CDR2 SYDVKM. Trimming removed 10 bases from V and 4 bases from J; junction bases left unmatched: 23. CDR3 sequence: CATSSVLTRGQGTTGELFF. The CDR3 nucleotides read TGTGCCACCAGCTCAGTACTTACCCGAGGACAGGGTACCACCGGGGAGCTGTTTTTT.

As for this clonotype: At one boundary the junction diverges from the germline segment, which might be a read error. CDR3 sequence reads: CSAGDIKGTEETQYF. CDR3 nucleotide sequence: TGCAGTGCTGGAGATATAAAGGGGACCGAAGAGACCCAGTACTTC. The chain couples TRBV20-1 to TRBJ2-5, with D possibly being TRBD1 or TRBD2 (5 bases each). Germline V gene sequence: CDR1 DFQATT, CDR2 SNEGSKA (reference sequence). This CDR3 has 15 residues.

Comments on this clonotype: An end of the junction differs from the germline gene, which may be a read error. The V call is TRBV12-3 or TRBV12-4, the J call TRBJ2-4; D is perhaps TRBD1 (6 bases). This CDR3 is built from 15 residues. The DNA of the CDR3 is TGTGCCAGCAGTGCAACAGGGAGTGGCAAAGACATTCAATACTTC. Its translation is CASSATGSGKDIQYF.

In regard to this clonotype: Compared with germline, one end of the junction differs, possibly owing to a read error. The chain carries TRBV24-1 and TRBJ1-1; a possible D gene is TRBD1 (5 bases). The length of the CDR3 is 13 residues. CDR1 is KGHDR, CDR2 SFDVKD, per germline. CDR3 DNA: TGTGCCATCCGGCGGGACCGCGCCACTGAAACTTTCTTT. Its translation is CAIRRDRATETFF.

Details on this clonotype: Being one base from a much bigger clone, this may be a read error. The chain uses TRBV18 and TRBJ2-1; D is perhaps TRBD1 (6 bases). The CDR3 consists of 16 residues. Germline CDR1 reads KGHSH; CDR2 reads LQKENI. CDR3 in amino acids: CASSPKGEGEYNKQFF. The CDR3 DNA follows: TGTGCCAGCTCACCAAAGGGGGAAGGAGAGTACAATAAGCAGTTCTTC. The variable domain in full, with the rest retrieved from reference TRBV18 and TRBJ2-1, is NAGVMQNPRHLVRRRGQEARLRCSPMKGHSHVYWYRQLPEEGLKFMVYLQKENIIDESGMPKERFSAEFPKEGPSILRIQQVVRGDSAAYFCASSPKGEGEYNKQFFGPGTRLTVL.

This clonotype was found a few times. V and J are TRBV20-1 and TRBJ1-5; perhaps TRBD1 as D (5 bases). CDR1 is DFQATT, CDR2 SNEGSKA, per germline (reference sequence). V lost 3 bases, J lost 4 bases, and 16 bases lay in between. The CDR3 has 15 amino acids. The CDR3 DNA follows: TGCAGTGCTAGCGGGTTGGGGGTTGGTAATCAGCCCCAGCATTTT. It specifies CSASGLGVGNQPQHF.

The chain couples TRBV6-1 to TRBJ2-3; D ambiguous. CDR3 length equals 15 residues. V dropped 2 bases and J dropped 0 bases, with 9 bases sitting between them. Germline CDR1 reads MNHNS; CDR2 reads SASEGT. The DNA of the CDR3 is TGTGCCAGCAGTGAACGTCAAGGGAGCACAGATACGCAGTATTTT. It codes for CASSERQGSTDTQYF.

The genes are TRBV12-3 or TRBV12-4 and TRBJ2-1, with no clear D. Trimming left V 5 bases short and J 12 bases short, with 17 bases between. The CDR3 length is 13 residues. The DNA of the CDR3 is TGTGCCAGCAGTAATCGGTACCGCCAGGTGCAGTTCTTC. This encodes CASSNRYRQVQFF.

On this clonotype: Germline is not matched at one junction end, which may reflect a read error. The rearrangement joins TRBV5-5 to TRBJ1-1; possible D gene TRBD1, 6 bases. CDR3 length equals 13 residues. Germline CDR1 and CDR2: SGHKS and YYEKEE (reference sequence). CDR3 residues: CASCRTENTEDFF. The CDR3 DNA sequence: TGTGCCAGCTGCCGGACAGAAAACACTGAAGATTTCTTT. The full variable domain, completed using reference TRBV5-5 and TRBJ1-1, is DAGVTQSPTHLIKTRGQQVTLRCSPISGHKSVSWYQQVLGQGPQFIFQYYEKEERGRGNFPDRFSARQFPNYSSELNVNALLLGDSALYLCASCRTENTEDFFGQGTRLTVV.

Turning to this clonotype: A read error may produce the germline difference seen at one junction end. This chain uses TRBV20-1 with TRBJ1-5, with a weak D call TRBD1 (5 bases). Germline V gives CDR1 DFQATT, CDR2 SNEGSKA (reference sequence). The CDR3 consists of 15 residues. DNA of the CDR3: TGCAGTGCTAACCCAGTCCAGACAGAGAATCAGCCCCAGCGTTTT. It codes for CSANPVQTENQPQRF.

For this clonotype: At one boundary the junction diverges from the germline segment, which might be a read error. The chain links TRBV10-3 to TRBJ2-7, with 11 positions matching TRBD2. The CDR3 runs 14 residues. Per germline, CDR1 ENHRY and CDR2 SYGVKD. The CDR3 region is CAITAGTSGYDQYF. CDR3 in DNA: TGTGCCATCACTGCCGGGACTAGCGGATACGATCAGTATTTC.